The 32 T cell receptor beta chains below come from one sample, sequenced in a study of response to subunit inactivated influenza vaccine. TCRdb reanalysed the RT-PCR reads using MiXCR and keeps one entry per CDR3 protein. The sample records over 150,000 distinct CDR3 sequences, approximately 11% being singletons. The specimen was non-naive T cells sorted from PBMCs, collected 40 to 50 days after vaccination. The source of these receptors is a man aged 50-59 years who received an inactivated influenza vaccine.

This clonotype was seen repeatedly, ten times or more. The chain links TRBV15 to TRBJ2-5; D tentatively fits TRBD1 or TRBD2 (5 bases each). Germline V gene data show CDR1 as LNHNV and CDR2 as YYDKDF (reference sequence). V lost 1 base and J 2 bases, leaving 11 bases between the germline ends. This CDR3 has 15 amino acids. The CDR3 reads CATSRGSGTQETQYF. The CDR3 DNA follows: TGTGCCACCAGCAGAGGGTCAGGGACGCAAGAGACCCAGTACTTC.

The sample holds many counts of this clonotype. The chain employs TRBV7-2 and TRBJ1-1; D is ambiguous. Germline V gene sequence: CDR1 SGHTA, CDR2 FQGNSA. The CDR3 is 14 residues long. Trimming took off 1 base at V and 1 base at J, with 7 bases between the two ends. CDR3 nucleotide sequence: TGTGCCAGCAGCTTAGTTGCAGGGAACACTGAAGCTTTCTTT. Its protein product is CASSLVAGNTEAFF.

This clonotype came up many times. V gene TRBV5-1 combines with J gene TRBJ2-6; 7 bases align to TRBD1. Germline V gene data show CDR1 as SGHRS and CDR2 as YFSETQ. Germline trimming cut 1 base from V and 2 bases from J; bases unmatched to any gene: 3. CDR3 length equals 16 residues. CDR3 coding DNA: TGCGCCAGCAGCTTGCCTACAGGGGCTGGGGCCAACGTCCTGACTTTC. Encoded protein: CASSLPTGAGANVLTF.

This clonotype was recorded a few times. This chain uses TRBV3-1 with TRBJ2-3, with D hard to call. The CDR3 length is 14 residues. The V gene lost 2 bases and the J gene lost 1 base, with 7 bases spanning the gap. Germline CDR1 is LGHDT and CDR2 is YNNKEL (reference sequence). This CDR3 reads CASSQTWGTDTQYF. CDR3 DNA sequence: TGTGCCAGCAGCCAAACGTGGGGCACAGATACGCAGTATTTT.

This clonotype was counted at least ten times. The rearrangement links TRBV7-9 to TRBJ2-7, with D perhaps matching TRBD1 (5 bases). CDR3 length equals 15 residues. The V gene lost 4 bases and the J gene lost 2 bases, with 15 bases spanning the gap. Germline values: CDR1 SEHNR, CDR2 FQNEAQ (reference sequence). The CDR3 spells CASSSRQPATYEQYF. The CDR3 bases are TGTGCCAGCAGCTCTAGACAGCCCGCTACCTACGAGCAGTACTTC.

In this sample, this clonotype turned up a few times. This chain uses TRBV9 with TRBJ2-3; D perhaps matches TRBD2 (6 bases). V lost 3 bases, J lost 0 bases, and 11 bases lay in between. The length of the CDR3 is 15 residues. Germline loops: CDR1 SGDLS, CDR2 YYNGEE. CDR3 amino acids: CASSASGVSTDTQYF. CDR3 DNA sequence: TGTGCCAGCAGCGCCTCGGGGGTTAGCACAGATACGCAGTATTTT.

The chain is built from TRBV7-9 and TRBJ2-7, with no clear D. This CDR3 is built from 13 residues. V lost 4 bases and J lost 1, with 8 bases in between. The V gene's germline CDR1 is SEHNR and CDR2 FQNEAQ (reference sequence). DNA for the CDR3: TGTGCCAGCAGCTCAGACACGTCCTACGAGCAGTACTTC. Amino acids: CASSSDTSYEQYF.

This clonotype came up many times. This CDR3 reads CASSADRVLYGYTF. Here the CDR3 DNA reads TGTGCCAGCAGTGCCGACAGGGTCTTATATGGCTACACCTTC. The genes are TRBV12-3 or TRBV12-4 and TRBJ1-2; the match to TRBD1 covers 7 bases. The CDR3 runs 14 residues. The trim removed 5 bases at V and 5 bases at J, leaving 8 bases unmatched.

At least ten counts were recorded for this clonotype. The chain is built from TRBV28 and TRBJ1-5; perhaps TRBD1 as D (6 bases). Per germline, CDR1 MDHEN and CDR2 SYDVKM. This CDR3 spans 15 amino acids. Trimming took 3 bases from V and 6 from J, leaving 15 bases between them. CDR3 region: CASSFRGGGFQPQHF. CDR3 DNA: TGTGCCAGCAGTTTTCGGGGAGGGGGATTTCAGCCCCAGCATTTT.

This clonotype came up many times. The CDR3 spells CASSLDQGEKLFF. For the CDR3, the DNA is TGCGCCAGCAGCTTGGATCAGGGAGAAAAACTGTTTTTT. V is TRBV5-1 and J is TRBJ1-4, with a possible D match to TRBD1 (5 bases). This CDR3 region has 13 residues. The germline V gene encodes CDR1 SGHRS and CDR2 YFSETQ. The germline V and J ends were trimmed by 0 bases and 8 bases, with 8 bases remaining between them.

The sample holds many counts of this clonotype. The chain links TRBV9 to TRBJ1-1, with TRBD1 matching 9 bases. The germline V gene has CDR1 SGDLS and CDR2 YYNGEE. V dropped 3 bases and J dropped 7; count of bases not matched to a gene: 7. The CDR3 length is 14 residues. In nucleotides, the CDR3 is TGTGCCAGCAGCGGAACAGGGGGCGCGGGTGAAGCTTTCTTT. Protein product: CASSGTGGAGEAFF.

This clonotype was detected many times. The V call is TRBV7-8, the J call TRBJ2-7; possible D gene TRBD1, 5 bases. The V and J ends lost 3 bases and 0 bases respectively, with 6 bases between them. CDR1 SGHVS and CDR2 FQNEAQ come from the germline V gene. CDR3 length: 13 amino acids. CDR3 sequence: CASSFRVSYEQYF. Here the CDR3 DNA reads TGTGCCAGCAGCTTCAGGGTCTCCTACGAGCAGTACTTC.

The table lists this clonotype with many counts. V is TRBV12-3 or TRBV12-4 and J is TRBJ2-2; 7 nucleotides line up with TRBD2. The CDR3 has 15 residues. The trim removed 5 bases at V and 8 bases at J, leaving 11 bases unmatched. The CDR3 region is CASSPGLSSPGELFF. The CDR3, as DNA: TGTGCCAGCAGTCCGGGACTAAGCAGTCCTGGGGAGCTGTTTTTT.

In its sample, this clonotype was seen a few times. The V call is TRBV20-1, the J call TRBJ2-5; D call uncertain. Per germline, CDR1 DFQATT and CDR2 SNEGSKA (reference sequence). V lost 3 bases, J lost 3 bases, and 11 bases lay in between. This CDR3 spans 13 amino acids. The CDR3 DNA follows: TGCAGTGCTAGGTTGTCAGAAAAAGAGACCCAGTACTTC. This gives the protein CSARLSEKETQYF.

This clonotype was seen many times. The chain uses TRBV6-2 or TRBV6-3 and TRBJ2-1; TRBD2 might be the D (5 bases). Between the trimmed V and J ends, which lost 3 bases and 1 base, there was a span of 10 bases. The CDR3 is made up of 15 amino acids. CDR1 is MNHEY, CDR2 SVGEGT, per germline. The CDR3 DNA is TGTGCCAGCAGTTATAGGTGGGAGTCCTACAATGAGCAGTTCTTC. Protein product: CASSYRWESYNEQFF.

This clonotype was counted a few times. The chain couples TRBV5-6 to TRBJ1-5; the D is unclear. The CDR3 spans 14 residues. Germline CDR1 reads SGHDT; CDR2 reads YYEEEE. Deletions cut 1 base from V and 7 bases from J, with 12 bases between. The CDR3: CASSLISSAQPQHF. Here the CDR3 DNA reads TGTGCCAGCAGCTTGATCTCCTCCGCGCAGCCCCAGCATTTT.

This clonotype was counted a few times. The chain recombines TRBV6-1 with TRBJ2-7, with 11 bases aligning to TRBD2. The CDR3 runs to 15 residues. Germline V gene sequence: CDR1 MNHNS, CDR2 SASEGT. After removal of 5 bases from V and 7 bases from J, the junction contained 10 bases not matched to a gene. CDR3 nucleotide sequence: TGTGCCAGCAGTCGGATAGCGGGAGGGCCAAGGGAGCAGTACTTC. Its translation is CASSRIAGGPREQYF.

This clonotype was recorded at least ten times. The chain uses TRBV20-1 and TRBJ1-2, with D possibly TRBD1 on 5 matching bases. CDR1 is DFQATT and CDR2 is SNEGSKA in the germline V gene (reference sequence). There are 13 residues in the CDR3. The germline V and J ends were trimmed by 6 bases and 0 bases, with 11 bases remaining between them. Written as DNA, the CDR3 is TGCAGTGCCCAAGACAGAGCTAACTATGGCTACACCTTC. It yields the protein CSAQDRANYGYTF.

The chain combines TRBV28 with TRBJ2-2; 7 nucleotides agree with TRBD2. Germline-derived CDR1 and CDR2 are MDHEN and SYDVKM. The CDR3 length is 16 residues. J was trimmed by 2 bases and V by 6 bases; bases with no gene match: 9. CDR3 protein: CASSRAATSNTGELFF. The CDR3 region has the DNA TGTGCCAGCAGCCGGGCGGCGACTAGCAACACCGGGGAGCTGTTTTTT.

V and J are TRBV11-2 and TRBJ2-3; D is perhaps TRBD1 (5 bases). Germline V gene data show CDR1 as SGHAT and CDR2 as FQNNGV. V was cut by 0 bases and J by 1 base, with 8 bases left in between. This CDR3 is built from 15 residues. CDR3 residues: CASSLDRAGTDTQYF. CDR3 in DNA: TGTGCCAGCAGCTTAGACAGGGCCGGCACAGATACGCAGTATTTT. The full variable domain, its missing parts supplied by reference TRBV11-2 and TRBJ2-3, is EAGVAQSPRYKIIEKRQSVAFWCNPISGHATLYWYQQILGQGPKLLIQFQNNGVVDDSQLPKDRFSAERLKGVDSTLKIQPAKLEDSAVYLCASSLDRAGTDTQYFGPGTRLTVL.

The chain is built from TRBV21-1 and TRBJ2-6; TRBD1, the D gene given by the table, was not confirmed from the DNA. TRBV21-1 is a pseudogene segment. The CDR3 totals 16 residues. As DNA, the CDR3 is TGTGCCAGCAGCTGGGGACGGTTCTCTGGGGCCAACGTCCTGACTTTC. It is translated as CASSWGRFSGANVLTF.

This clonotype was detected many times. In nucleotides, the CDR3 is TGTGCCAGCAGATTAATCCCCTACAATGAGCAGTTCTTC. Protein sequence: CASRLIPYNEQFF. This sequence joins TRBV6-6 and TRBJ2-1; no firm D call. Trimming left V 6 bases short and J 2 bases short, with 8 bases between. The CDR3 spans 13 residues. Germline CDR1 is MNHNY and CDR2 is SVGAGI (reference sequence).

This chain uses TRBV4-3 with TRBJ2-3, with 11 bases aligning to TRBD2. Losses at the gene ends were 6 bases for V and 5 bases for J; bases not matched to a gene: 13. The CDR3 runs 17 residues. Germline CDR1 is LGHNA and CDR2 is YSLEER. In nucleotides, the CDR3 is TGCGCCAGCAGTTCGAGGTTAGCGGGGGGGCCAATAGATACGCAGTATTTT. As protein: CASSSRLAGGPIDTQYF.

In this sample, this clonotype turned up many times. V is TRBV5-1 and J is TRBJ2-1; D unclear. CDR1 is SGHRS, CDR2 YFSETQ, per germline. The V end lost 2 bases, the J end lost 9 bases, and 18 bases lay between the germline ends. This CDR3 region has 15 residues. The CDR3 protein is CASSFQNSDVSEQFF. The CDR3 nucleotides read TGCGCCAGCAGCTTCCAGAATTCTGACGTCAGTGAGCAGTTCTTC.

This clonotype has at least ten counts. The chain links TRBV20-1 to TRBJ2-2; 7 nucleotides align to TRBD2. The CDR3 contains 14 residues. The V and J ends lost 2 bases and 5 bases, in that order; junction bases with no gene match: 5. CDR1 DFQATT and CDR2 SNEGSKA come from the germline V gene (reference sequence). The CDR3 loop reads CSARLGGGTGELFF. CDR3 sequence (DNA): TGCAGTGCTAGACTGGGGGGAGGGACCGGGGAGCTGTTTTTT.

This clonotype was observed at least ten times. V gene TRBV9 combines with J gene TRBJ1-1, with TRBD1 as a possible D gene (6 bases). Germline V CDR1 and CDR2: SGDLS, YYNGEE. This CDR3 region has 16 residues. V gave up 0 bases and J gave up 0 bases, with 12 bases separating them. The CDR3 region is CASSVATRTVNTEAFF. The CDR3, as DNA: TGTGCCAGCAGCGTAGCTACGAGGACAGTGAACACTGAAGCTTTCTTT.

This clonotype has just a few counts. The chain couples TRBV7-6 to TRBJ2-7, with 10 bases that match TRBD2. The CDR3 spans 16 residues. Trimming removed 5 bases from V and 1 base from J; junction bases left unmatched: 8. CDR1 is SGHVS, CDR2 FNYEAQ, per germline. The DNA for the CDR3 is TGTGCCAGCAGCCCCTCGAGCGGGGGGGTTTCCTACGAGCAGTACTTC. Its translation: CASSPSSGGVSYEQYF.

V gene TRBV28 combines with J gene TRBJ1-1, with TRBD1 identical over 8 bases. The CDR3 is 11 amino acids. The V segment lost 6 bases and the J segment 11 bases; nucleotides outside the gene matches: 5. CDR1 and CDR2 from the germline V gene are MDHEN and SYDVKM. The CDR3 sequence is CASSRDRLAFF. DNA of the CDR3: TGTGCCAGCAGCAGGGACAGGTTGGCTTTCTTT.

V is TRBV4-1 and J is TRBJ2-1; 11 bases map to TRBD2. CDR3 length equals 19 residues. Trimming at V came to 1 base and at J to 1 base, leaving 9 bases not matched to a gene. Germline V gives CDR1 MGHRA, CDR2 YSYEKL. CDR3 DNA: TGCGCCAGCAGCCAAGGTACTAGCGGGGGAGCTCTTTCCTACAATGAGCAGTTCTTC. This encodes CASSQGTSGGALSYNEQFF.

This clonotype has a count of ten or more. The chain is built from TRBV5-5 and TRBJ2-3; D is unclear. Looked up from germline, CDR1 is SGHKS and CDR2 is YYEKEE (reference sequence). The CDR3 consists of 13 residues. V was clipped by 2 bases and J by 6 bases, with 10 bases between them. CDR3 DNA sequence: TGTGCCAGCAGCTTCTCATTTTCGGATACGCAGTATTTT. Translation: CASSFSFSDTQYF.

A few counts support this clonotype. V gene TRBV6-2 or TRBV6-3 combines with J gene TRBJ1-5, with D tentatively TRBD1 (5 bases). Germline V gene lookup returns CDR1 MNHEY and CDR2 SVGEGT. V lost 6 bases and J lost 0, with 12 bases in between. The CDR3 loop spans 15 amino acids. DNA of the CDR3: TGTGCCAGCAGGTCACAGGCGCCTAGCAATCAGCCCCAGCATTTT. It yields the protein CASRSQAPSNQPQHF.

Details on this clonotype: A much bigger clone sits one base away, suggesting this may be a read error. The chain recombines TRBV7-6 with TRBJ2-7, with D hard to call. The length of the CDR3 is 11 residues. Germline V gene data show CDR1 as SGHVS and CDR2 as FNYEAQ. The CDR3 bases are TGTGCCAGCAGCTTAGACAACGAGCAGGACTTC. Protein: CASSLDNEQDF.